This T cell receptor beta chain stems from a study of cytomegalovirus exposure and HLA in healthy donors. As for the study in general: A prior analysis found about 110 million unique TCR beta sequences from around 180 million T cells.

Study-wide results and limits: A few chains tied to CMV proved CMV antigen-specific in vitro. Near-uniform donor sequencing depth was presumed by presence/absence analyses.

PCR amplification relied on 60 Vbeta primers (plus 13 Jbeta primers). Libraries were prepared by immunoSEQ multiplex PCR; TCRdb keeps only in-frame clonotypes and omits some of them. The sample has roughly 160,000 clones, roughly 84% seen once. In germline, CDR1 is SNHLY, CDR2 FYNNEI. Trimming removed 0 bases from V and 3 bases from J, with 5 bases in between. CDR3 length: 13 amino acids. Comments on this clone: Its antigen is not known.

The gene calls are TRBV2 and TRBJ1-2; D ambiguous. This sequence originates from a man aged 25-45 years in good health and CMV-seronegative. The material sequenced was PBMCs. The CDR3 loop is CASSEAPDYGYTF. DNA of the CDR3: TGTGCCAGCAGTGAAGCGCCAGACTATGGCTACACCTTC.